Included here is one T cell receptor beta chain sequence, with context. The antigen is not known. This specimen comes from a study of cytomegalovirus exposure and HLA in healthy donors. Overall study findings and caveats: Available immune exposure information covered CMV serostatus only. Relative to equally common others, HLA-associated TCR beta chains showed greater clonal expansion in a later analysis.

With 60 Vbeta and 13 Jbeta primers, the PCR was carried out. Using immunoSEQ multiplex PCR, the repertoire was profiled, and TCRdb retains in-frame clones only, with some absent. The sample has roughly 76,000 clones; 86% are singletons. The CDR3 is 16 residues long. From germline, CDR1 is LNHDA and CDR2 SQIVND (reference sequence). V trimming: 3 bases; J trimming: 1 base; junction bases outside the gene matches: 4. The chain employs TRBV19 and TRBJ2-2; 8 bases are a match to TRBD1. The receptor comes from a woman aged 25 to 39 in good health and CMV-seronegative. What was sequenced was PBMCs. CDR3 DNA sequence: TGTGCCAGTAGTATTGTTGGACAGGGGAACACCGGGGAGCTGTTTTTT. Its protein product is CASSIVGQGNTGELFF.